This TCR beta chain was profiled in a study of PD-1 blockade in classical Hodgkin lymphoma. Profiled with immunoSEQ multiplex PCR; TCRdb holds only in-frame clones, not every one. The sample yields tens of thousands of clones, around 89% seen once. Study-wide points: Newly diagnosed and completely responding patients shared comparable baseline diversity.

About this clone: The antigen is not known.

Trimming cost V 1 base and J 6 bases, with 16 bases left between them. The germline gives CDR1 LNHNV, CDR2 YYDKDF (reference sequence). CDR3 size: 16 residues. Every single patient, without exception, relapsed after autologous stem cell transplantation, and brentuximab vedotin exposure varied. The source is a human donor with classical Hodgkin lymphoma. This chain uses TRBV15 with TRBJ2-1, with D possibly being TRBD1 (6 bases). Here the sequenced sample was peripheral blood mononuclear cells (PBMCs), taken before the second cycle of nivolumab. The CDR3 sequence: CATSRGTGSSGNEQFF. CDR3 nucleotides: TGTGCCACCAGCAGAGGTACAGGGTCCTCCGGCAATGAGCAGTTCTTC.